The 6 T cell receptor beta chains in this list originate from one sample, sequenced in a study of molecular identifiers for immune sequencing clone quantification. TCRdb redid the calling of the PCR reads with MiXCR, one entry per CDR3 protein. Of 550,000 to 750,000 distinct CDR3 sequences in the sample, 20% were seen once. Sequenced input: naive CD8+ T cells from blood, with Jurkat cell RNA spiked in. Subset: FACS-sorted CD8+CD4-CCR7+CD45RA+ naive T cells. These receptors all stem from a human donor in good health. Some libraries in this study had Jurkat cell RNA spiked in.

The V call is TRBV9, the J call TRBJ2-2; D perhaps matches TRBD1 (5 bases). Germline V gene lookup returns CDR1 SGDLS and CDR2 YYNGEE. Trimming removed 2 bases at V and 6 bases at J, with 11 bases between. The CDR3 has 14 amino acids. The CDR3 DNA follows: TGTGCCAGCAGCGTGGTTCAGGGTGCCGGGGAGCTGTTTTTT. Translating it yields CASSVVQGAGELFF.

Concerning this clonotype itself: A much more abundant neighbour one base away suggests this may be a read error. The chain recombines TRBV19 with TRBJ2-1; 10 bases agree with TRBD1. Germline loops: CDR1 LNHDA, CDR2 SQIVND (reference sequence). Unmatched junction bases numbered 6, after V lost 4 bases and J lost 6 bases. The CDR3 contains 15 residues. The CDR3 DNA reads as TGTGCCAGTAGTACAGGGACAGGGGTGGGCAATGAGCAGTTCTTC. Protein product: CASSTGTGVGNEQFF.

V and J are TRBV19 and TRBJ1-1; D is uncertain. V was clipped by 6 bases and J by 6 bases, with 5 bases between them. The germline gives CDR1 LNHDA, CDR2 SQIVND (reference sequence). The CDR3 sequence is 10 residues long. In nucleotides, the CDR3 is TGTGCCAGTAGCTGGTCTGAAGCTTTCTTT. Amino acids: CASSWSEAFF.

The table lists this clonotype with a few counts. This chain joins TRBV7-9 and TRBJ2-5; D possibly matches TRBD1 or TRBD2 (5 bases each). CDR1 is SEHNR, CDR2 FQNEAQ, per germline (reference sequence). The CDR3 extends over 14 amino acids. Trimming pared 2 bases from V and 5 bases from J, leaving 12 bases between. Here the CDR3 DNA reads TGTGCCAGCAGCTTATCACTAGAGGGGGAGACCCAGTACTTC. This encodes CASSLSLEGETQYF.

This clonotype was detected a few times. The chain combines TRBV20-1 with TRBJ2-7; 11 bases agree with TRBD1. This CDR3 contains 14 residues. CDR1 is DFQATT, CDR2 SNEGSKA, per germline (reference sequence). V lost 3 bases, J lost 4 bases, and 5 bases stayed unmatched. CDR3 loop: CSARGTGGRYEQYF. CDR3 DNA: TGCAGTGCTAGGGGGACAGGGGGAAGATACGAGCAGTACTTC.

This clonotype has at least ten counts. The chain recombines TRBV5-6 with TRBJ1-2; 8 bases are shared with TRBD1. The CDR3 sequence is 17 residues long. Germline lookup yields CDR1 SGHDT and CDR2 YYEEEE. V dropped 0 bases and J dropped 3; count of bases not matched to a gene: 10. CDR3 coding DNA: TGTGCCAGCAGCTTGGACGCATATATGACAGGGGACTATGGCTACACCTTC. It specifies CASSLDAYMTGDYGYTF.